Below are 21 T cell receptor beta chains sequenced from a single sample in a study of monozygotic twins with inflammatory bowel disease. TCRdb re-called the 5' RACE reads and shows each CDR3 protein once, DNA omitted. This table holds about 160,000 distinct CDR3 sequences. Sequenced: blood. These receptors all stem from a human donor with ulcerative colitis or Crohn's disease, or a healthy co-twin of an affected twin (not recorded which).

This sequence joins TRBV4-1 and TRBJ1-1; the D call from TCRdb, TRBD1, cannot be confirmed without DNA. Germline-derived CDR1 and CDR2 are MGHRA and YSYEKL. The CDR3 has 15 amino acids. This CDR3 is CASSRFGGMNTEAFF.

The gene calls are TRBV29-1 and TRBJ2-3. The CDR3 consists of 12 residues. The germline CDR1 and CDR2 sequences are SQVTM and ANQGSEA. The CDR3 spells CSDGSSGDTQYF.

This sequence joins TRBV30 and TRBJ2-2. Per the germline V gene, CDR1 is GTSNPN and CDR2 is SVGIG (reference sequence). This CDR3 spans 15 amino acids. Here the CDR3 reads CAWRLRNRNTGELFF.

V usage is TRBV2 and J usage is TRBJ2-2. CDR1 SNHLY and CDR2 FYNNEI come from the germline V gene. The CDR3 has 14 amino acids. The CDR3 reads CASSVEVNTGELFF.

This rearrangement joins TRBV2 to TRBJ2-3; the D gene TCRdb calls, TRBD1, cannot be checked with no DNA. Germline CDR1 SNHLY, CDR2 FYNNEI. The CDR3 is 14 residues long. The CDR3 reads CASSWGESTDTQYF.

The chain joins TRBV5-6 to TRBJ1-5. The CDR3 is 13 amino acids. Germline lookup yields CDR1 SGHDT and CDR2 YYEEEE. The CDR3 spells CASSLLRNQPQHF.

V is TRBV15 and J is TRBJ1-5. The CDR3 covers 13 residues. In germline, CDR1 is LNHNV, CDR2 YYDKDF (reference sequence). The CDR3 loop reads CATSSGTGQPQHF.

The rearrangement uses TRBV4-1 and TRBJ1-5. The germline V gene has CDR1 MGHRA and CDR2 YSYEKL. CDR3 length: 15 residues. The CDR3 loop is CASSQEGREGQPQHF.

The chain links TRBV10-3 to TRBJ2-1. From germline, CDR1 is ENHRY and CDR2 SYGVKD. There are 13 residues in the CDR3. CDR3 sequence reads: CAISGEEYNKQFF.

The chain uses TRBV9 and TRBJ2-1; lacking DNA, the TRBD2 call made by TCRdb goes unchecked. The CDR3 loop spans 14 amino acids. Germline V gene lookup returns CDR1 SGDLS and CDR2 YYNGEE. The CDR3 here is CASSIGLHSGEQFF. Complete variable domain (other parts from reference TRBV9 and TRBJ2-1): DSGVTQTPKHLITATGQRVTLRCSPRSGDLSVYWYQQSLDQGLQFLIQYYNGEERAKGNILERFSAQQFPDLHSELNLSSLELGDSALYFCASSIGLHSGEQFFGPGTRLTVL.

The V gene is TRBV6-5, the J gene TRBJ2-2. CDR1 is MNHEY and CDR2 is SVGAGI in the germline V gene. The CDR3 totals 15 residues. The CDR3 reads CASSSPVLNTGELFF.

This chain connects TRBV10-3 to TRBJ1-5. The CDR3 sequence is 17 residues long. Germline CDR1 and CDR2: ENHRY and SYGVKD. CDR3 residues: CAISESRGSYSNQPQHF.

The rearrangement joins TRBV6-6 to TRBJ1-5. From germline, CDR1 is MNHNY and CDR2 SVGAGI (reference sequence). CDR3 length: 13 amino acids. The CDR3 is CASSYGVNQPQHF.

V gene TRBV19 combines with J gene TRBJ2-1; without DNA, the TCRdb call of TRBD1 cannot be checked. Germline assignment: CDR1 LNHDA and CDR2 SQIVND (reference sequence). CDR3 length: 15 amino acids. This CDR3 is CASSIGGTLYNEQFF.

CDR3 amino acids: CSATHLAVEFF. The J gene is TRBJ2-1, the V gene TRBV20-1; the TCRdb D gene call, TRBD2, has no DNA to confirm it. Germline V gives CDR1 DFQATT, CDR2 SNEGSKA (reference sequence). This CDR3 contains 11 residues.

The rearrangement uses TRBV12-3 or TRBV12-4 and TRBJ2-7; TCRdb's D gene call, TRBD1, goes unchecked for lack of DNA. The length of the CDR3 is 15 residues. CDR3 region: CASTPFGTGRARQYF.

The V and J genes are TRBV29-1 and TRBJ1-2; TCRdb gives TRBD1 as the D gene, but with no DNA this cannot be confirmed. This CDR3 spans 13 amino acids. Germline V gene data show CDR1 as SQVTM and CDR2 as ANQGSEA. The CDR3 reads CSAEELGANGYTF.

CDR3 sequence reads: CASSLRQGAMGYTF. The chain recombines TRBV4-1 with TRBJ1-2; TCRdb's D call, TRBD1, is unchecked because there is no DNA. Germline CDR1 MGHRA, CDR2 YSYEKL. The CDR3 covers 14 residues.

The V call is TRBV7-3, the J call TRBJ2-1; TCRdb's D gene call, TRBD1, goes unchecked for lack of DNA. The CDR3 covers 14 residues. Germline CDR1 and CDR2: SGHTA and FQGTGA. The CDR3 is CASSITGRVDEQFF.

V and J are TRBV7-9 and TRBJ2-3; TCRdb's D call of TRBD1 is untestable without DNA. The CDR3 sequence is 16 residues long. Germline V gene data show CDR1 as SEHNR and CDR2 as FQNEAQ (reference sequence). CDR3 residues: CASSPGQTDSTDTQYF.

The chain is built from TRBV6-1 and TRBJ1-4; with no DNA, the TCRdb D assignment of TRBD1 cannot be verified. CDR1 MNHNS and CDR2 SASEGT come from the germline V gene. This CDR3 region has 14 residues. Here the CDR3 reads CTSSTGQANEKLFF.